This T cell receptor (beta chain) is drawn from a study of blood T cell repertoires in COVID-19. Study details: Sources were T cells, B-cell-depleted T cells, or PBMCs; the material itself was cDNA or gDNA.

In the original workflow: Estimates of nucleated cell counts were drawn from the amplification of reference gene primers. Method: immunoSEQ multiplex PCR; TCRdb's copy keeps in-frame clones and lacks some. The D gene and trimming were derived from the DNA, and the V and J assignments and clone size from that table. Among around 210,000 clones listed, roughly 90% were seen once. This CDR3 has 13 amino acids. Trimming pared 8 bases from V and 4 bases from J, leaving 9 bases between. Germline lookup yields CDR1 MNHEY and CDR2 SVGAGI. The chain joins TRBV6-5 to TRBJ2-6; no definite D call. The sequenced material came from PBMCs or T cells enriched from blood (not recorded which). This sequence was found in a woman aged 18-35 years who had recovered from COVID-19. The CDR3 coding sequence is TGTGCCAGCGGGCCCTCCGGGGCCAACGTCCTGACTTTC. Amino acid sequence: CASGPSGANVLTF.